The clone carrying this TCR beta chain was found a few times. The CDR3 loop spans 15 amino acids. V was cut by 4 bases and J by 3 bases, with 17 bases left in between. Germline CDR1 SGHNT, CDR2 YYREEE (reference sequence). The PCR ran on 60 Vbeta and 13 Jbeta primers. The data were produced by immunoSEQ multiplex PCR, yet TCRdb's version contains in-frame clones alone and is incomplete. The data show about 120,000 clones, more than 65% seen once. This entry belongs to a study of cytomegalovirus exposure and HLA in healthy donors. Sequenced material: PBMCs. The chain recombines TRBV5-4 with TRBJ2-7; no definite D call. This receptor was obtained from a man between 18 and 29 years old in good health and CMV-seropositive. The CDR3 bases are TGTGCCAGCAGCCAGACTCCGGTGCTCCGCTACGAGCAGTACTTC. This codes for CASSQTPVLRYEQYF.